This T cell receptor beta chain comes out of a study of shared clonotypes between healthy human individuals. Study-level background: In total, the donors were two women and a few men aged 18 to 49. Study results and limitations: Larger richness was generally estimated for naive than memory subsets. Approximately 4.6% of naive CD4 clonotypes were shared across four donors.

The germline V gene encodes CDR1 LNHDA and CDR2 SQIVND (reference sequence). This CDR3 region has 17 residues. The ends lost 6 bases at V and 1 base at J; junction bases unmatched: 11. With regard to this clone: The antigen remains undetermined.

Sequencing was performed with immunoSEQ multiplex PCR; in TCRdb, only in-frame clones are kept and a portion is missing. In the table there are 1.6 million or so clones, around 98.5% of which are singletons. The healthy adult donors were HIV-negative and reported no recent acute infections or vaccinations. Sequenced: naive CD4+ T cells sorted from blood. Stated subset: CD45RA+ positively selected. The V and J genes are TRBV19 and TRBJ2-1, with TRBD2 matching over 8 bases. The receptor's source is a man aged 25 to 40 in good health. The CDR3 spells CASSLLRSGRSYNEQFF. The DNA of the CDR3 is TGTGCCAGTAGCCTCTTACGAAGCGGGAGATCCTACAATGAGCAGTTCTTC.